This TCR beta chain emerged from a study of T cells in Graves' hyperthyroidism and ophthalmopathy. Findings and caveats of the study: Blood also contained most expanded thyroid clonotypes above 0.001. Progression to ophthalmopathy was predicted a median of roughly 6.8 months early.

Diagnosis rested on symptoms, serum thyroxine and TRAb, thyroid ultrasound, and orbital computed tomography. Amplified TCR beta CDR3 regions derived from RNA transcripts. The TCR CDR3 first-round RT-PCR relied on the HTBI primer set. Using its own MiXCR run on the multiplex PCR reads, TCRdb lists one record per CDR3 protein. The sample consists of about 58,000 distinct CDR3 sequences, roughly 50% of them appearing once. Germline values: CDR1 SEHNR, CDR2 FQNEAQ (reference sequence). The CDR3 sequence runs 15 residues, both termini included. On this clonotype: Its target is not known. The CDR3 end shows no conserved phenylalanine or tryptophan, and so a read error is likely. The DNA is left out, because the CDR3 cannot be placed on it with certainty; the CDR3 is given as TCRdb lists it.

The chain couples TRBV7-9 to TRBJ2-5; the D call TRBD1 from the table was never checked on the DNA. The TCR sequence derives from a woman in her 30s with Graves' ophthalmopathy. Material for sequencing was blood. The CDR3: CASSLVGQPLVTFGS.